A selection of T cell receptor beta chains follows, all from one sample in a study of OX40 agonist ivuxolimab in advanced cancers. The protocol was immunoSEQ multiplex PCR, while the TCRdb copy is restricted to in-frame clones and leaves out a portion. The sample has roughly 40,000 clones, roughly nine tenths seen once. The input for sequencing was CD4+ or CD8+ T cells sorted from blood, taken in a trial of the OX40 agonist ivuxolimab. Source of these receptors: an adult with an advanced solid tumor such as melanoma, head and neck, liver or kidney cancer. Each CDR3 is given with its conserved first and last residue. Each record gives: CDR3 protein, CDR3 DNA, J gene, V gene, D gene, clone size. D genes are given only for firm matches. Clone size is given for some rows only: seen once, a few or many times, or a class if the clone is expanded.

CDR3 protein: CASSTPRDEQFF
CDR3 DNA: TGTGCCAGCAGCACGCCTAGGGACGAGCAGTTCTTC
J gene: TRBJ2-1
V gene: TRBV11-2
D gene: .
clone size: .

CDR3 protein: CASSLEGALETQYF
CDR3 DNA: TGTGCCAGCAGCTTAGAGGGGGCTCTAGAGACCCAGTACTTC
J gene: TRBJ2-5
V gene: TRBV7-9
D gene: TRBD1
clone size: .

CDR3 protein: CASSMAGGRPQHF
CDR3 DNA: TGTGCCAGTAGTATGGCAGGGGGTAGGCCCCAGCATTTT
J gene: TRBJ1-5
V gene: TRBV19
D gene: TRBD1
clone size: .

CDR3 protein: CSVVRISRGTTDTQYF
CDR3 DNA: TGCAGCGTTGTTAGAATCTCCAGGGGGACCACAGATACGCAGTATTTT
J gene: TRBJ2-3
V gene: TRBV29-1
D gene: TRBD1
clone size: .

CDR3 protein: CASSLGTDSYEQYF
CDR3 DNA: TGTGCCAGCAGCTTAGGGACAGACTCCTACGAGCAGTACTTC
J gene: TRBJ2-7
V gene: TRBV5-4
D gene: TRBD1
clone size: .

CDR3 protein: CASSPGLAGNTQYF
CDR3 DNA: TGTGCCAGCAGCCCGGGGCTAGCGGGAAATACGCAGTATTTT
J gene: TRBJ2-3
V gene: TRBV7-9
D gene: TRBD2
clone size: few

CDR3 protein: CASGPLAEAFF
CDR3 DNA: TGTGCTAGTGGTCCCCTGGCTGAAGCTTTCTTT
J gene: TRBJ1-1
V gene: TRBV12-5
D gene: .
clone size: .

CDR3 protein: CASSYVRSDEAFF
CDR3 DNA: TGTGCCAGCAGTTACGTCAGGTCTGATGAAGCTTTCTTT
J gene: TRBJ1-1
V gene: TRBV6-6
D gene: .
clone size: .

CDR3 protein: CASSGIEASYTF
CDR3 DNA: TGTGCCAGCAGTGGGATTGAGGCTAGCTACACCTTC
J gene: TRBJ1-2
V gene: TRBV2
D gene: .
clone size: .

CDR3 protein: CASSGSGGNNTEAFF
CDR3 DNA: TGTGCCAGCAGCGGTAGCGGGGGAAATAACACTGAAGCTTTCTTT
J gene: TRBJ1-1
V gene: TRBV9
D gene: .
clone size: .

CDR3 protein: CASSGGNEQFF
CDR3 DNA: TGTGCCAGCAGCGGCGGGAATGAGCAGTTCTTC
J gene: TRBJ2-1
V gene: TRBV5-6
D gene: .
clone size: .

CDR3 protein: CASSQSSQGAGNSPLHF
CDR3 DNA: TGCGCCAGCAGCCAGAGCTCTCAGGGGGCGGGTAATTCACCCCTCCACTTT
J gene: TRBJ1-6
V gene: TRBV4-1
D gene: TRBD1
clone size: .

CDR3 protein: CATSRDRQGEYGYTF
CDR3 DNA: TGTGCCACCAGCAGAGATCGGCAGGGAGAGTATGGCTACACCTTC
J gene: TRBJ1-2
V gene: TRBV15
D gene: .
clone size: .

CDR3 protein: CASSPPTRGNEQFF
CDR3 DNA: TGCGCCAGCAGCCCCCCGACGAGGGGAAATGAGCAGTTCTTC
J gene: TRBJ2-1
V gene: TRBV5-1
D gene: .
clone size: .

CDR3 protein: CARNKLSGGPAGGYTF
CDR3 DNA: TGTGCCAGAAATAAACTATCAGGGGGCCCTGCGGGCGGCTACACCTTC
J gene: TRBJ1-2
V gene: TRBV7-9
D gene: TRBD1
clone size: .

CDR3 protein: CASTDAGSNQPQHF
CDR3 DNA: TGTGCCAGCACCGATGCAGGAAGCAATCAGCCCCAGCATTTT
J gene: TRBJ1-5
V gene: TRBV27
D gene: .
clone size: .

CDR3 protein: CAGGGGGKGTQYF
CDR3 DNA: TGTGCCGGCGGCGGGGGAGGAAAGGGGACCCAGTACTTC
J gene: TRBJ2-5
V gene: TRBV7-6
D gene: TRBD2
clone size: .

CDR3 protein: CASSYGNTEAFF
CDR3 DNA: TGTGCCAGCAGCTACGGGAACACTGAAGCTTTCTTT
J gene: TRBJ1-1
V gene: TRBV5-6
D gene: .
clone size: .

CDR3 protein: CASSLDYEQFF
CDR3 DNA: TGTGCCAGCAGTCTTGACTACGAGCAGTTCTTC
J gene: TRBJ2-1
V gene: TRBV6-6
D gene: .
clone size: .

CDR3 protein: CASRDRPSTDTQYF
CDR3 DNA: TGTGCCAGCAGAGACAGACCTAGCACAGATACGCAGTATTTT
J gene: TRBJ2-3
V gene: TRBV27
D gene: .
clone size: .

CDR3 protein: CASSFSGTYEQYF
CDR3 DNA: TGTGCCAGCAGTTTTTCAGGGACCTACGAGCAGTACTTC
J gene: TRBJ2-7
V gene: TRBV7-6
D gene: .
clone size: .

CDR3 protein: CASSYGAGGTDTQYF
CDR3 DNA: TGTGCCAGCAGTTACGGGGCGGGGGGAACAGATACGCAGTATTTT
J gene: TRBJ2-3
V gene: TRBV6-5
D gene: TRBD2
clone size: .

CDR3 protein: CASSLTIPTGGSYGYTF
CDR3 DNA: TGCGCCAGCAGTCTCACTATCCCTACAGGGGGTTCGTATGGCTACACCTTC
J gene: TRBJ1-2
V gene: TRBV23-1
D gene: TRBD1
clone size: .

CDR3 protein: CASTGQGVEQYF
CDR3 DNA: TGTGCCAGCACGGGACAGGGCGTAGAGCAGTACTTC
J gene: TRBJ2-7
V gene: TRBV2
D gene: TRBD1
clone size: .

CDR3 protein: CASSQVSESFYEQYF
CDR3 DNA: TGCGCCAGCAGCCAAGTCAGTGAAAGTTTCTACGAGCAGTACTTC
J gene: TRBJ2-7
V gene: TRBV4-1
D gene: .
clone size: once

CDR3 protein: CASSLGTSGGLETQYF
CDR3 DNA: TGTGCCAGCAGCTTAGGTACTAGCGGAGGTCTAGAGACCCAGTACTTC
J gene: TRBJ2-5
V gene: TRBV11-3
D gene: TRBD2
clone size: .

CDR3 protein: CAITEGLNTEAFF
CDR3 DNA: TGTGCCATCACGGAAGGGTTGAACACTGAAGCTTTCTTT
J gene: TRBJ1-1
V gene: TRBV10-3
D gene: .
clone size: .

CDR3 protein: CASRQTQWSSYNSPLHF
CDR3 DNA: TGCGCCAGCAGACAGACCCAGTGGAGCTCCTATAATTCACCCCTCCACTTT
J gene: TRBJ1-6
V gene: TRBV10-2
D gene: .
clone size: .